Presented here are 12 T cell receptor beta chains from one specimen sequenced in a study of T cell repertoires in cytomegalovirus infection. In TCRdb, the reads were re-called with MiXCR into one record per CDR3 protein. The table lists around 570,000 distinct CDR3 sequences, around 40% of them singletons. No antigen has been identified for these receptors. The material was cultured PBMCs, obtained from culture after CMV antigen stimulation. These receptors originate from a human donor in good health (CMV status not recorded). Some clones in this sample may be carry-over from other donors' samples.

This chain connects TRBV20-1 to TRBJ1-1, with no clear D. Germline CDR1 DFQATT, CDR2 SNEGSKA (reference sequence). CDR3 length: 13 residues. The CDR3 nucleotides read TGCACCCTGCGCGGCAGCCTGAACACTGAAGCTTTCTTT. Translation: CTLRGSLNTEAFF.

This clonotype appeared a few times. This chain uses TRBV4-2 with TRBJ2-3, with a possible D match to TRBD2 (5 bases). Trimming took off 1 base at V and 1 base at J, with 12 bases between the two ends. This CDR3 is built from 16 residues. Germline values: CDR1 LGHNA, CDR2 YNFKEQ. The chain's CDR3 is CASSQVSQEGTDTQYF. The CDR3, as DNA: TGTGCCAGCAGCCAAGTCTCTCAGGAGGGCACAGATACGCAGTATTTT.

This chain uses TRBV5-4 with TRBJ2-1, with 8 bases aligning to TRBD1. V lost 5 bases to trimming and J lost 1 base; unmatched junction nucleotides: 2. Germline CDR1 is SGHNT and CDR2 is YYREEE (reference sequence). The CDR3 length is 14 residues. CDR3 sequence (DNA): TGTGCCAGCAGGAGGACAGGGTCCTACAATGAGCAGTTCTTC. The encoded protein is CASRRTGSYNEQFF.

V usage is TRBV7-9 and J usage is TRBJ1-6, with 8 bases that match TRBD1. The CDR3 extends over 15 amino acids. V shed 4 bases and J 4 bases; nucleotides not matched to a gene: 3. Germline-derived CDR1 and CDR2 are SEHNR and FQNEAQ (reference sequence). The CDR3 DNA sequence: TGTGCCAGCAGCTCAGGGGGCGGATATAATTCACCCCTCCACTTT. It yields the protein CASSSGGGYNSPLHF.

This chain uses TRBV6-6 with TRBJ2-1, with TRBD2 matching over 12 bases. V trimming: 7 bases; J trimming: 4 bases; junction bases outside the gene matches: 5. CDR3 length equals 15 residues. CDR1 MNHNY and CDR2 SVGAGI come from the germline V gene (reference sequence). In nucleotides, the CDR3 is TGTGCCAGCATCCCTAGCGGGGGGGGATACAATGAGCAGTTCTTC. This translates into CASIPSGGGYNEQFF.

This rearrangement joins TRBV5-6 to TRBJ2-5; the D is unclear. The CDR3 contains 14 residues. V gave up 1 base and J gave up 4 bases, with 11 bases separating them. Germline V CDR1 and CDR2: SGHDT, YYEEEE. DNA of the CDR3: TGTGCCAGCAGCTTGATGGGTCAAACAGAGACCCAGTACTTC. It translates to CASSLMGQTETQYF.

The chain recombines TRBV20-1 with TRBJ2-3; unclear D gene. Germline values: CDR1 DFQATT, CDR2 SNEGSKA (reference sequence). The CDR3 extends over 15 amino acids. V lost 1 base, J lost 1 base, and 12 bases lay in between. CDR3 in amino acids: CSARAPKHRTDTQYF. The CDR3 region has the DNA TGCAGTGCTAGAGCTCCCAAGCACCGCACAGATACGCAGTATTTT.

The genes are TRBV12-3 or TRBV12-4 and TRBJ2-2; D is perhaps TRBD1 (6 bases). The CDR3 has 13 residues. Between the trimmed V and J ends, which lost 6 bases and 8 bases, there was a span of 13 bases. The CDR3: CASRPTGTGELFF. Here the CDR3 DNA reads TGTGCCAGCAGACCGACAGGCACTGGGGAGCTGTTTTTT.

The chain recombines TRBV6-2 or TRBV6-3 with TRBJ2-1; 10 bases are a match to TRBD2. CDR1 is MNHEY, CDR2 SVGEGT, per germline. This CDR3 is built from 17 residues. With 0 bases clipped from V and 8 bases from J, the junction kept 10 bases outside the gene matches. The chain's CDR3 is CASSYSTLAGEMDEQFF. In DNA form, the CDR3 reads TGTGCCAGCAGTTACTCGACGCTAGCGGGAGAGATGGATGAGCAGTTCTTC.

The CDR3 reads CASSKTGQGLGSPLHF. The CDR3 DNA follows: TGTGCCAGCAGCAAAACGGGACAGGGACTAGGTTCACCCCTCCACTTT. The V and J genes are TRBV7-9 and TRBJ1-6; 9 positions match TRBD1. Germline lookup yields CDR1 SEHNR and CDR2 FQNEAQ (reference sequence). This CDR3 region has 16 residues. V lost 5 bases, J lost 9 bases, and 11 bases stayed unmatched.

The J gene is TRBJ2-1, the V gene TRBV7-6; no definite D call. The CDR3 is 19 amino acids. Deletions cut 4 bases from V and 7 bases from J, with 29 bases between. Germline assignment: CDR1 SGHVS and CDR2 FNYEAQ. The chain's CDR3 is CASSSTSVYSSHFLNEQFF. CDR3 in DNA: TGTGCCAGCAGCTCGACTTCAGTTTATAGCTCCCACTTCCTTAATGAGCAGTTCTTC.

The chain couples TRBV10-3 to TRBJ1-3; TRBD1 aligns across 7 bases. Germline loops: CDR1 ENHRY, CDR2 SYGVKD. After removal of 10 bases from V and 1 base from J, the junction contained 13 bases not matched to a gene. The CDR3 is 16 residues long. This chain's CDR3 is CATGEGQGGSGNTIYF. CDR3 DNA sequence: TGTGCCACAGGCGAGGGGCAGGGGGGATCTGGAAACACCATATATTTT.